This TCR beta chain appears in the sequencing data of a study of monozygotic twins with inflammatory bowel disease (dated by TCRdb to between 2017 and 2020). About the study as a whole: The full study comprised some 30 monozygotic twin pairs: nine German pairs (four IBD-concordant, five IBD-discordant) and 19 IBD-discordant Danish pairs. The search for disease-associated traits relied mainly on comparing, within discordant pairs, IBD patients with their genetically identical healthy co-twins. Each individual had, on average, about 151 000 unique TCRalpha sequences and 181 000 unique TCRbeta sequences available for analysis. The investigation overall reported the following: Repertoire similarity did not differ between concordant and discordant twins, possibly due to limited statistical power. Background noise and inter-individual variability may have been introduced into the repertoires by the differing immunosuppressive treatments among patients. No single strong signal or clonotype linked to IBD turned up in the results, so the idea that one exists was not supported. Measured by the inverse Simpson index, TCRbeta repertoire diversity was lower in IBD patients than in their healthy co-twins. Different T cell subtypes could not be distinguished in the analysis. Compared with healthy twins, IBD patients shared fewer clonotypes with other individuals, and the difference was most pronounced in patients with signs of disease activity.

From each donor, an approximately 2.5 ml peripheral blood sample was collected into PAXgene tubes and stored at -80 degrees C. Without any T cell sorting, total RNA was extracted from whole blood using the PAXgene blood miRNA kit on an automated QIAcube. Peripheral blood from monozygotic twin pairs who were concordant or discordant for inflammatory bowel disease underwent deep TCRalpha and TCRbeta repertoire profiling using unique molecular barcoding. For every twin pair, smoking habits were documented, and each individual was categorised as a current, former or never smoker. Concerning this clonotype: There is no known antigen for this receptor.

Receptor amplification or capture employed 5' RACE. For each TCR library, 3,500 to 4,000 ng of total RNA was used. For each sample, cDNA was synthesized in eight separate reactions using SMARTScribe reverse transcriptase. During cDNA synthesis, unique molecular identifiers containing a 6-nucleotide sample barcode were introduced by template switching. TCRalpha and TCRbeta cDNA was amplified in two nested PCRs of 16 and 9 cycles, and bead purification was carried out after each PCR. Before amplification, the cDNA was treated with uracil DNA-glycosylase and purified using the QIAquick PCR purification kit. The second PCR was the step at which Illumina TruSeq-compatible adapters and sample-specific barcodes were added. Library quality and concentration were assessed using TapeStation and Qubit, and approximately 5 ng of each library was pooled. The pooled libraries were sequenced with 2 x 100 bp reads and custom sequencing primers on an Illumina HiSeq2500 single-index Rapid Run. The source study handled its data this way. PCR and sequencing errors were corrected by UMI-based consensus assembly using MiGEC version 1.2.6. MiXCR version 2.1.1 handled V(D)J alignment, clonotype assembly and CDR3 extraction. Gene usage, clonotype sharing and MAIT/NKT TCR abundance were normalised by analysing the top 1000, 10 000 and 20 000 clonotypes per sample. After downsampling to 27 000 UMIs, diversity was calculated as the inverse Simpson index using the vegan R package. Paired Mann-Whitney U tests were applied to discordant twin pairs, and Benjamini-Hochberg correction was used for multiple testing. Once TCRdb had reprocessed the reads, it stored one entry per CDR3 protein sequence and supplied no DNA. TCRdb, not the authors, supplied the V and J calls. The sample's records list 420,000 or so distinct CDR3 sequences. The ten largest clones add up to approximately 2.3% of the sample.

Sample: blood. The sequence was collected from a human donor with ulcerative colitis or Crohn's disease, or a healthy co-twin of an affected twin (not recorded which).

For the CDR3, the sequence is CASSPAGRAYEQYF. The chain links TRBV7-2 with TRBJ2-7; TCRdb indicates TRBD1, and absent DNA this call remains unverified. The CDR3 runs 14 residues from the cysteine to the phenylalanine. The DNA is unrecorded. CDR1 SGHTA and CDR2 FQGNSA were looked up in the germline V gene.